This TCR beta chain was profiled in a study of identical twins. Findings of the study overall: In beta out-of-frame sequences, the excess sharing between twins was weaker. The same donors were not followed; conclusions instead depended on cross-sectional statistical analysis. High-abundance cord blood beta clonotypes had fewer insertions; memory repertoires showed none.

After removal of 3 bases from V and 8 bases from J, the junction contained 12 bases not matched to a gene. The CDR3 loop spans 16 amino acids. CDR1 is SGHAT and CDR2 is FQNNGV in the germline V gene. MiXCR, run by TCRdb on the 5' RACE reads, gives a single entry per CDR3 protein. The table records some 270,000 distinct CDR3 sequences, about 8.5% of them present only once. This clonotype has ten or more counts. What it recognizes is unknown. These data also formed part of another study, on yellow fever vaccine responses in identical twins. That publication notes: Reported findings indicate that twins' vaccine T cell responses seemed partially convergent, partially personalized.

This chain links TRBV11-2 with TRBJ2-2; 7 bases align to TRBD2. The specimen sequenced was CD8+ T cells sorted from blood. This receptor was obtained from a woman under 30 in good health. CDR3 region: CASSLDGGDQLGELFF. The CDR3 nucleotides are TGTGCCAGCAGCTTGGATGGGGGGGATCAACTGGGGGAGCTGTTTTTT. Full variable domain (missing parts from reference TRBV11-2 and TRBJ2-2): EAGVAQSPRYKIIEKRQSVAFWCNPISGHATLYWYQQILGQGPKLLIQFQNNGVVDDSQLPKDRFSAERLKGVDSTLKIQPAKLEDSAVYLCASSLDGGDQLGELFFGEGSRLTVL.